This TCR beta chain emerged from a study of CD8+CD57+ T cells in acquired aplastic anemia. About the research overall: For CD4+ cells, healthy donors had an average of about 10 million reads. Study findings and constraints: Shared by patients and controls, 25 to 30 CD8+ CDR3s were abundant in patients. Between patients and controls, CD8+ Simpson's diversity did not vary significantly.

V was clipped by 4 bases and J by 0 bases; unmatched bases: 9. The CDR3 runs 16 residues. Germline CDR1 and CDR2: GTSNPN and SVGIG (reference sequence). Profiling that covered TCR beta VDJ and CDR3 relied on genomic DNA as its template. MiXCR, applied by TCRdb to the reads, yields one record per CDR3 protein. The table records about 140,000 distinct CDR3 sequences, 35% to 50% of them present only once. As concerns this clonotype: Its antigen is unknown.

Sequencing input: sorted CD4+, CD8+, or CD8+CD57+ T cells (not recorded which) from PBMCs. This receptor was taken from a human donor in good health, serving as a control. The chain couples TRBV30 to TRBJ1-3, with 7 bases fitting TRBD1. CDR3 nucleotide sequence: TGTGCCTGGACCTCAGCGAGGGGGCTCTCTGGAAACACCATATATTTT. Its protein product is CAWTSARGLSGNTIYF.